One and the same sample provided the 5 T cell receptor beta chains below, sequenced in a study of T cells in Graves' hyperthyroidism and ophthalmopathy. TCR beta CDR3 regions were amplified from RNA transcripts. The HTBI primer set was used in a first-round RT-PCR of the TCR CDR3. TCRdb itself ran the multiplex PCR reads through MiXCR, one entry per CDR3 protein. Among a few hundred thousand distinct CDR3 sequences listed, 35% to 55% were seen once. The source material was peripheral blood or thyroid tissue (not recorded which). The receptors were sampled from an adult woman with Graves' disease, either hyperthyroidism or ophthalmopathy (not recorded which).

This clonotype was detected ten times or more. The rearrangement links TRBV10-2 to TRBJ1-1; 8 bases map to TRBD1. V shed 4 bases, J shed 3 bases, and the junction held 4 bases outside the gene matches. This CDR3 spans 14 amino acids. The V gene's germline CDR1 is WSHSY and CDR2 SAAADI. CDR3 in amino acids: CASSVQGADTEAFF. CDR3 coding DNA: TGCGCCAGCAGTGTGCAGGGGGCCGACACTGAAGCTTTCTTT.

This chain links TRBV5-5 with TRBJ2-2, with D perhaps being TRBD1 or TRBD2 (6 bases each). V gave up 2 bases and J gave up 1 base, with 9 bases separating them. Germline values: CDR1 SGHKS, CDR2 YYEKEE (reference sequence). The CDR3 is 15 residues long. In nucleotides, the CDR3 is TGTGCCAGCAGCTTTGGGGGGCAGAACACCGGGGAGCTGTTTTTT. This gives the protein CASSFGGQNTGELFF. The full variable domain, completed using reference TRBV5-5 and TRBJ2-2, is DAGVTQSPTHLIKTRGQQVTLRCSPISGHKSVSWYQQVLGQGPQFIFQYYEKEERGRGNFPDRFSARQFPNYSSELNVNALLLGDSALYLCASSFGGQNTGELFFGEGSRLTVL.

This clonotype was seen only a few times. This rearrangement joins TRBV10-3 to TRBJ1-1; 8 nucleotides line up with TRBD1. Germline V gene sequence: CDR1 ENHRY, CDR2 SYGVKD. V lost 9 bases and J lost 2; bases outside the gene matches: 5. This CDR3 contains 13 residues. The CDR3 sequence: CAIATGANTEAFF. In DNA, the CDR3 is TGTGCCATTGCGACAGGGGCCAACACTGAAGCTTTCTTT.

The chain couples TRBV2 to TRBJ1-1, with D uncertain. The CDR3 totals 13 residues. With 6 bases removed from V and 3 bases from J, the gap between germline ends came to 11 bases. Germline loops: CDR1 SNHLY, CDR2 FYNNEI. CDR3 sequence: CASSHWRDTEAFF. In nucleotides, the CDR3 is TGTGCCAGCAGCCATTGGCGGGACACTGAAGCTTTCTTT.

The sample holds many counts of this clonotype. This chain uses TRBV5-1 with TRBJ2-2; 10 nucleotides agree with TRBD1. Germline CDR1 and CDR2: SGHRS and YFSETQ. The trim removed 4 bases at V and 4 bases at J, leaving 7 bases unmatched. This CDR3 is 16 amino acids long. The CDR3 protein is CASSLTGTGATGELFF. In nucleotides, the CDR3 is TGCGCCAGCAGCCTTACCGGGACAGGGGCCACCGGGGAGCTGTTTTTT.